The 14 T cell receptor beta chains reported below all come from one sample, sequenced in a study of T cell responses to AZD1222 COVID-19 vaccine. Measured with immunoSEQ multiplex PCR; TCRdb has only the in-frame clones, and not every one. The repertoire holds 150,000 to 200,000 clones, with around 90% as singletons. Here the sequenced sample was peripheral blood, taken 28 days after the second AZD1222 dose. The receptors originated from an adult who received the AZD1222 COVID-19 vaccine.

This chain uses TRBV9 with TRBJ2-5; 7 bases agree with TRBD2. J was trimmed by 5 bases and V by 0 bases; bases with no gene match: 7. The CDR3 is made up of 15 amino acids. Per the germline V gene, CDR1 is SGDLS and CDR2 is YYNGEE. CDR3 nucleotides: TGTGCCAGCAGCGTAGGGTCGGGGGGACTTGAGACCCAGTACTTC. Protein: CASSVGSGGLETQYF.

The chain uses TRBV5-6 and TRBJ1-2; TRBD1 matches at 9 bases. Germline V lookup: CDR1 SGHDT, CDR2 YYEEEE. This CDR3 comprises 14 residues. V dropped 0 bases and J dropped 3; count of bases not matched to a gene: 0. CDR3: CASSLGTGDYGYTF. The CDR3 DNA is TGTGCCAGCAGCTTGGGGACAGGGGACTATGGCTACACCTTC.

This chain uses TRBV5-8 with TRBJ1-1; D unresolved. Germline assignment: CDR1 SGHTS and CDR2 YDEGEE. V was trimmed by 3 bases and J by 1 base, leaving 4 bases between them. The CDR3 runs 12 residues. CDR3 protein: CASSYKNTEAFF. Here the CDR3 DNA reads TGTGCCAGCAGCTATAAGAACACTGAAGCTTTCTTT.

This clone was found once. The V gene is TRBV5-6, the J gene TRBJ1-6; a weak D match, TRBD1 (5 bases). This CDR3 region has 18 residues. In germline, CDR1 is SGHDT, CDR2 YYEEEE. With 4 bases removed from V and 2 bases from J, the gap between germline ends came to 19 bases. The CDR3 spells CASSPAGFFGAYNSPLHF. For the CDR3, the DNA is TGTGCCAGCAGCCCCGCAGGGTTTTTCGGGGCCTATAATTCACCCCTCCACTTT.

This chain connects TRBV6-1 to TRBJ2-7; D is uncertain. The CDR3 spans 14 residues. The V gene lost 3 bases and the J gene lost 1 base, with 10 bases spanning the gap. From germline, CDR1 is MNHNS and CDR2 SASEGT. CDR3 loop: CASSDGHSSYEQYF. The CDR3 coding sequence is TGTGCCAGCAGTGATGGGCACAGTTCCTACGAGCAGTACTTC.

This rearrangement joins TRBV19 to TRBJ2-7; the match to TRBD1 covers 7 bases. The CDR3 consists of 13 residues. The V gene end was trimmed by 10 bases and the J gene end by 5 bases; junction bases not matched to a gene: 11. Germline V gene data show CDR1 as LNHDA and CDR2 as SQIVND (reference sequence). The CDR3 DNA follows: TGTGCCACCCCGGACAGGACATCCAACGAGCAGTACTTC. This translates into CATPDRTSNEQYF.

V gene TRBV7-9 combines with J gene TRBJ2-7; 8 bases line up with TRBD1. Germline V lookup: CDR1 SEHNR, CDR2 FQNEAQ (reference sequence). The CDR3 runs to 15 residues. The junction had 9 bases not matched to a gene; V was cut back by 3 bases and J by 5 bases. CDR3 DNA: TGTGCCAGCAGCTTTAGCCATGACAGGGGTAACGAGCAGTACTTC. Its translation: CASSFSHDRGNEQYF.

This clone was seen more than once but under ten times. The rearrangement uses TRBV27 and TRBJ1-2; D might be TRBD1 (6 bases). Germline V gives CDR1 MNHEY, CDR2 SMNVEV (reference sequence). Trimming left V 6 bases short and J 1 base short, with 18 bases between. This CDR3 is built from 16 residues. CDR3 DNA: TGTGCCAGCAGGGATCGACTAAAGGGGGATAACTATGGCTACACCTTC. Protein: CASRDRLKGDNYGYTF.

The V and J genes are TRBV29-1 and TRBJ1-2; D perhaps matches TRBD1 (5 bases). Germline V CDR1 and CDR2: SQVTM, ANQGSEA. The CDR3 is made up of 11 amino acids. V dropped 4 bases and J dropped 7 bases, with 10 bases sitting between them. In nucleotides, the CDR3 is TGCAGCGTTGGGGCGGGGCCTGGCTACACCTTC. It encodes CSVGAGPGYTF.

This rearrangement joins TRBV7-2 to TRBJ1-1, with TRBD1 matching over 7 bases. The CDR3 covers 15 residues. The V segment lost 4 bases and the J segment 1 base; nucleotides outside the gene matches: 6. CDR1 and CDR2 from the germline V gene are SGHTA and FQGNSA. CDR3 loop: CASSSGQAGNTEAFF. In nucleotides, the CDR3 is TGTGCCAGCAGCTCCGGACAGGCCGGGAACACTGAAGCTTTCTTT.

The chain couples TRBV10-2 to TRBJ2-6; tentatively, D is TRBD2 (6 bases). The CDR3 has 15 amino acids. The ends were cut back, 2 bases at V and 3 bases at J, with 8 bases in the middle. Germline-derived CDR1 and CDR2 are WSHSY and SAAADI. Here the CDR3 reads CASSEGGFGANVLTF. Written as DNA, the CDR3 is TGCGCCAGCAGTGAGGGGGGGTTTGGGGCCAACGTCCTGACTTTC.

This clone was observed once. The chain joins TRBV7-9 to TRBJ2-2; D ambiguous. Trimming removed 1 base at V and 4 bases at J, with 10 bases between. The CDR3 spans 15 residues. Germline CDR1 reads SEHNR; CDR2 reads FQNEAQ (reference sequence). This CDR3 reads CASSLDSHLTGELFF. CDR3 DNA: TGTGCCAGCAGCTTAGACAGCCACCTCACCGGGGAGCTGTTTTTT.

This chain uses TRBV11-2 with TRBJ2-7, with D uncertain. Germline V gene lookup returns CDR1 SGHAT and CDR2 FQNNGV. This CDR3 is 14 amino acids long. V lost 5 bases and J 6 bases, leaving 17 bases between the germline ends. CDR3 protein: CASSPRASSLEQYF. CDR3 bases: TGTGCCAGCAGCCCCCGGGCTTCCTCTCTCGAGCAGTACTTC. Full variable domain (missing parts from reference TRBV11-2 and TRBJ2-7): EAGVAQSPRYKIIEKRQSVAFWCNPISGHATLYWYQQILGQGPKLLIQFQNNGVVDDSQLPKDRFSAERLKGVDSTLKIQPAKLEDSAVYLCASSPRASSLEQYFGPGTRLTVT.

J is TRBJ1-1 and V is TRBV2, with no clear D. The CDR3 covers 13 residues. V was pared by 2 bases and J by 1 base, with 5 bases between. The germline gives CDR1 SNHLY, CDR2 FYNNEI. CDR3 coding DNA: TGTGCCAGCAGTGAAAAGTGGAACACTGAAGCTTTCTTT. Translating gives CASSEKWNTEAFF.